The sequence of this TCR beta chain was determined in a study of cytomegalovirus exposure and HLA in healthy donors. Primers: 60 Vbeta forward and 13 Jbeta reverse. Clones were read by immunoSEQ multiplex PCR, and TCRdb kept only the in-frame ones, dropping some. The top ten clones hold approximately 3.7% of a sample with 85,000 to 130,000 clones, approximately 80% of them seen once. The sample consisted of PBMCs. The clonotype originates from a female donor in good health and CMV-seropositive.

The chain's CDR3 is CASSQDFSGQGIPYNEQFF. The CDR3 nucleotides are TGTGCCAGCAGCCAAGATTTTTCCGGACAGGGGATCCCCTACAATGAGCAGTTCTTC. This sequence joins TRBV4-2 and TRBJ2-1; 9 bases line up with TRBD1. Losses at the gene ends were 0 bases for V and 2 bases for J; bases not matched to a gene: 11. Germline V CDR1 and CDR2: LGHNA, YNFKEQ. The CDR3 has 19 amino acids.